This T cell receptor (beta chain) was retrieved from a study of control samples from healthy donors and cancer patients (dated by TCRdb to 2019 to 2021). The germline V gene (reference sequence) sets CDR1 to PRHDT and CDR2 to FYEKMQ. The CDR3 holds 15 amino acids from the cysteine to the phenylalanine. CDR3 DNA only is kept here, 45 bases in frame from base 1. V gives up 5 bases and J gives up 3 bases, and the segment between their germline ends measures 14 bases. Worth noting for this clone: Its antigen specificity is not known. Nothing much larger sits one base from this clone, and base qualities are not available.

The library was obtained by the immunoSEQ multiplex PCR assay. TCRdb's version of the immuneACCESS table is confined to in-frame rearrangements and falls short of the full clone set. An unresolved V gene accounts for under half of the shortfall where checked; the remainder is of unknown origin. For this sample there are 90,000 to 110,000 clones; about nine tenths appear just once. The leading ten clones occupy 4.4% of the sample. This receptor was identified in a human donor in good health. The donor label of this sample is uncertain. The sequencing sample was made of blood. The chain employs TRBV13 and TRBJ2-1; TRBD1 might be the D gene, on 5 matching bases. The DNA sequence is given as TGTGCCAGCAGCGCCCGCCTCGACAGCTACAATGAGCAGTTCTTC. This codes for CASSARLDSYNEQFF.